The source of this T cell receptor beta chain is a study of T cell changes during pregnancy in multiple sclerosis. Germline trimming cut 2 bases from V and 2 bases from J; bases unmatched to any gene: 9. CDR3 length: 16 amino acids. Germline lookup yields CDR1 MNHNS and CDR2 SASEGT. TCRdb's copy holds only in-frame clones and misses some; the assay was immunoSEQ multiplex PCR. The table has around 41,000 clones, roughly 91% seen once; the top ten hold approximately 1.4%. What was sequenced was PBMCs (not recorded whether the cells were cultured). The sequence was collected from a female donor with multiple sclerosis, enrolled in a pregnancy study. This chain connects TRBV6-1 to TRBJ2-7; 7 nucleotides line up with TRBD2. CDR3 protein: CASSELGGTIPYEQYF. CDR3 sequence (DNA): TGTGCCAGCAGTGAATTGGGGGGGACGATACCCTACGAGCAGTACTTC.